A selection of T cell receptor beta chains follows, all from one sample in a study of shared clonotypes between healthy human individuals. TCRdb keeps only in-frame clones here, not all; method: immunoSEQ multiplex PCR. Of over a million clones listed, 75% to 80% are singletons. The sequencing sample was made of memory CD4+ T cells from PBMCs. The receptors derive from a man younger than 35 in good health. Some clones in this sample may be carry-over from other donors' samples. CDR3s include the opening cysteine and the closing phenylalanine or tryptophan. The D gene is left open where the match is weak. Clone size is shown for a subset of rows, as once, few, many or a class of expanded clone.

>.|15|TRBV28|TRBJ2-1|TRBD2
TGTGCCAGCAGTTTGGGTGGGACTACCTACAATGAGCAGTTCTTC
CASSLGGTTYNEQFF
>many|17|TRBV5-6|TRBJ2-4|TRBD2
TGTGCCAGCAGCCCCACCTGGGGACTAGCAGGCAAAAACATTCAGTACTTC
CASSPTWGLAGKNIQYF
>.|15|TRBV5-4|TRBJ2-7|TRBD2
TGTGCCAGCAGCTTGGACGCTAGCGGGAGCTACGAGCAGTACTTC
CASSLDASGSYEQYF
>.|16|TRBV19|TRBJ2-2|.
TGTGCCAGTAGATATAGGGCAGGGTTGAACACCGGGGAGCTGTTTTTT
CASRYRAGLNTGELFF
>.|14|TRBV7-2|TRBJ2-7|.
TGTGCCAGCAGCCCTGGATCGATGGGCTACGAGCAGTACTTC
CASSPGSMGYEQYF
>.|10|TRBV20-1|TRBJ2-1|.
TGCAGTGCTAGATATAATGAGCAGTTCTTC
CSARYNEQFF
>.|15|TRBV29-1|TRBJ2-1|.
TGCAGCGTTGAGACAGCCGAAAGCTCCTACAATGAGCAGTTCTTC
CSVETAESSYNEQFF
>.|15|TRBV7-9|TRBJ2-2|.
TGTGCCAGCAGCATCCAGACAGCGAACACCGGGGAGCTGTTTTTT
CASSIQTANTGELFF
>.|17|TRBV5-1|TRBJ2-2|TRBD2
TGCGCCAGCAGCGCCCTACTAGCGGGAGGGCACACCGGGGAGCTGTTTTTT
CASSALLAGGHTGELFF
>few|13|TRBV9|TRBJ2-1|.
TGTGCCAGCAGCGTATGGCGGGGTACTGAGCAGTTCTTC
CASSVWRGTEQFF
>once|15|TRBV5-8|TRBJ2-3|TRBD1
TGTGCCAGCAGCCTGGGGACAGGGATTCCAGATACGCAGTATTTT
CASSLGTGIPDTQYF
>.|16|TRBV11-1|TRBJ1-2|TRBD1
TGTGCCAGCAGCCCTGGGACAGGGCACAACAACTATGGCTACACCTTC
CASSPGTGHNNYGYTF
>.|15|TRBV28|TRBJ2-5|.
TGTGCCAGCAGCCCCGCTAGGGGGGGCCAAGAGACCCAGTACTTC
CASSPARGGQETQYF
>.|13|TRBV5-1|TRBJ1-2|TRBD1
TGCGCCAGCAGCTTGGGGCAGGGGGAAGGCTACACCTTC
CASSLGQGEGYTF
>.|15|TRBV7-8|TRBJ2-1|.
TGTGCCAGCAGCTTACGCCGGGACACCTACAATGAGCAGTTCTTC
CASSLRRDTYNEQFF
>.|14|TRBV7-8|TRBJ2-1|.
TGTTCAACTATACCCCGGGACCGATACAATGAGCAGTTCTTC
CSTIPRDRYNEQFF
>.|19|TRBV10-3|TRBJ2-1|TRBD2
TGTGCCATCAGTGAGGGAGGCGGGAGTGGGCGAGGGGCCTACAATGAGCAGTTCTTC
CAISEGGGSGRGAYNEQFF
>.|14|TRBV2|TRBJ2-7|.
TGTGCCAGCCGCAGGGCGGGGGCCTCCTACGAGCAGTACTTC
CASRRAGASYEQYF
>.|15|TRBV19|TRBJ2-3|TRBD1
TGTGCCAGTAGTACGACGGACAGGGGCGGGGATACGCAGTATTTT
CASSTTDRGGDTQYF
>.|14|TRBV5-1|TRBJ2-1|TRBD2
TGCGCCAGCAGCTTGACTAGCGGGAGCTATGAGCAGTTCTTC
CASSLTSGSYEQFF
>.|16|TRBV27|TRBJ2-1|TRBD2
TGTGCCAGCACCTCGAGGGAGGGGAAAACCTACAATGAGCAGTTCTTC
CASTSREGKTYNEQFF
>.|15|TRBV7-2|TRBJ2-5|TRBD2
TGTGCCAGCAGCTCCCCCGGGACTAGCGTGAAGACCCAGTACTTC
CASSSPGTSVKTQYF
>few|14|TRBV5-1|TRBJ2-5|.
TGCGCCAGCAGCTTGGTGGGTCCGGGGGAGACCCAGTACTTC
CASSLVGPGETQYF
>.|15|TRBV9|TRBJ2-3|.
TGTGCCAGCAGCGTGGAGGGACTCAGCTGGGGTACGCAGTATTTT
CASSVEGLSWGTQYF
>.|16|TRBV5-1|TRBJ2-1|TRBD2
TGCGCCAGCAGCTCCCGGGACTACTCTTTTCGCGATGAGCAGTTCTTC
CASSSRDYSFRDEQFF
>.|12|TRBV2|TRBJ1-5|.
TGTGCCAGCAGTGAAAGCGGTCAGCCCCAGCATTTT
CASSESGQPQHF
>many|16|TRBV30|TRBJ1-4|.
TGTGCCTGCAAGACCGGGTCTTTCCGGAGTAATGAAAAACTGTTTTTT
CACKTGSFRSNEKLFF
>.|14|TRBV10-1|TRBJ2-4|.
TGCGCCAGCAGTGGGAATCAGCCAGGAAACATTCAGTACTTC
CASSGNQPGNIQYF
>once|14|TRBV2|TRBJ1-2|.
TGTGCCAGCAGGGAACAGGGTCCAGCCTATGGCTACACCTTC
CASREQGPAYGYTF
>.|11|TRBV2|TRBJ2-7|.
TGTGCCAGCAGTGAAGAGGGTGCCCAGGCCTTC
CASSEEGAQAF
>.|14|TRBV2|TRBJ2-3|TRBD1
TGTGCCAGCAGGGACAGGGTTAGCACAGATACGCAGTATTTT
CASRDRVSTDTQYF
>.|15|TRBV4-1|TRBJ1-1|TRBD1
TGCGCCAGCAGCCACCCAGGGGGCGGCGTCACTGAAGCTTTCTTT
CASSHPGGGVTEAFF
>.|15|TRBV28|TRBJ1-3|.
TGTGCCAGCAGTCTCCCGGGACTCCTTGGAAACACCATATATTTT
CASSLPGLLGNTIYF
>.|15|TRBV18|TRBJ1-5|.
TGTGCCAGCTCTACGCGGGGGGCTCTCAATCAGCCCCAGCATTTT
CASSTRGALNQPQHF
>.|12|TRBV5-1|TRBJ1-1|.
TGCGCCAGCAGCTTGGGGCAGGGAGGGGCTTTCTTT
CASSLGQGGAFF
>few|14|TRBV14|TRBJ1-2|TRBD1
TGTGCCAGCAGCCAAGTCACAGGGGGGGATGGCTACACCTTC
CASSQVTGGDGYTF
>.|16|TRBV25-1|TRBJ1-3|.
TGTGCCAGCAGTGAAGAGGGCAGGGCGGCCGGAAACACCATATATTTT
CASSEEGRAAGNTIYF
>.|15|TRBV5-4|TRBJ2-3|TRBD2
TGTGCCAGCAGTCGTGGGACTAGCGGGACCGATACGCAGTATTTT
CASSRGTSGTDTQYF
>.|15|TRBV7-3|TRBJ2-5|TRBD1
TGTGCCAGCAGCTTAGGCCAGGGGGCTTGGGAGACCCAGTACTTC
CASSLGQGAWETQYF
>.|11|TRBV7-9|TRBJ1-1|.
TGTGCCAGCGGGAGGGGTAATGAAGCTTTCTTT
CASGRGNEAFF
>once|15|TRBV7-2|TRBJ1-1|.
TGTGCCAGCAGCTTAGTAGGCACGGGATACACTGAAGCTTTCTTT
CASSLVGTGYTEAFF
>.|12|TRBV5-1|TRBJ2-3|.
TGCGCCAGCAGCGAAGGACAGGATACGCAGTATTTT
CASSEGQDTQYF
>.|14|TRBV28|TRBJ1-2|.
TGTGCCAGCAGCATGGTTGCCCGGGCAAATGGCTACACCTTC
CASSMVARANGYTF
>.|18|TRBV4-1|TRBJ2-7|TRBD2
TGCGCCAGCAGCCGGGGACTAGCGGGAGGGCGGTTGGCCTACGAGCAGTACTTC
CASSRGLAGGRLAYEQYF
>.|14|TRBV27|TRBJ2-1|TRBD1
TGTGCCAGCAGTTTTGAGGGGGCGAATAATGAGCAGTTCTTC
CASSFEGANNEQFF
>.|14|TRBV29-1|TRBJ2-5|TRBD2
TGCAGCGTTGCTCTAGCGGCGTACCAAGAGACCCAGTACTTC
CSVALAAYQETQYF
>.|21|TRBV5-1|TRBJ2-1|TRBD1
TGCGCCAGCAGCTTCGGGTATCGGGGGACAGGGGCTGTGGGGTCCTACAATGAGCAGTTCTTC
CASSFGYRGTGAVGSYNEQFF
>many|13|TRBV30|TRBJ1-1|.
TGTGCCTGGAGTGGTCAGGGGAACACTGAAGCTTTCTTT
CAWSGQGNTEAFF
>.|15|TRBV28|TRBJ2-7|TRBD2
TGTGCCAGCAGTCCGTGGACTAGCGGGGCCTACGAGCAGTACTTC
CASSPWTSGAYEQYF
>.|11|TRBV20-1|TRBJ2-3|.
TGCAGTGCTCAAATCACAGATACGCAGTATTTT
CSAQITDTQYF
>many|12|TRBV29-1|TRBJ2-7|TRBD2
TGCAGCGTTAGGACTAGCGCCTACGAGCAGTACTTC
CSVRTSAYEQYF
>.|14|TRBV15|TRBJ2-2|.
TGTGCCACCAGCAGAGCAATGGACACCGGGGAGCTGTTTTTT
CATSRAMDTGELFF
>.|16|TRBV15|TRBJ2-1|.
TGTGCCACCAGCAGAGATCGAGGGTTGGGGGACAATGAGCAGTTCTTC
CATSRDRGLGDNEQFF
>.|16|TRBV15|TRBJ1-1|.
TGTGCCACCAGCTCAGAGATGAGGGTCGGGAACACTGAAGCTTTCTTT
CATSSEMRVGNTEAFF
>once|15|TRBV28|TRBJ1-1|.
TGTGCCAGCACCCGACCCGGGGGGAGGAACACTGAAGCTTTCTTT
CASTRPGGRNTEAFF